Given below is one TCR beta chain in context. Only in-frame clones appear in the TCRdb table, and some are missing; sequencing was by immunoSEQ multiplex PCR. The repertoire holds 110,000 to 150,000 clones, with about 86% as singletons. Per germline, CDR1 LGHDT and CDR2 YNNKEL (reference sequence). This CDR3 contains 18 residues. V trimming: 2 bases; J trimming: 1 base; junction bases outside the gene matches: 6. The data were taken from a study of blood T cell repertoires in COVID-19. The rearrangement links TRBV3-1 (or the pseudogene TRBV3-2) to TRBJ2-5, with 14 bases that match TRBD2. The receptor was isolated from a woman in her fifties or sixties with acute or convalescent COVID-19. Sequenced material: peripheral blood. DNA for the CDR3: TGTGCCAGCAGCCAAATTGGGGGACTAGCGGGGGCCCAAGAGACCCAGTACTTC. Residues: CASSQIGGLAGAQETQYF.